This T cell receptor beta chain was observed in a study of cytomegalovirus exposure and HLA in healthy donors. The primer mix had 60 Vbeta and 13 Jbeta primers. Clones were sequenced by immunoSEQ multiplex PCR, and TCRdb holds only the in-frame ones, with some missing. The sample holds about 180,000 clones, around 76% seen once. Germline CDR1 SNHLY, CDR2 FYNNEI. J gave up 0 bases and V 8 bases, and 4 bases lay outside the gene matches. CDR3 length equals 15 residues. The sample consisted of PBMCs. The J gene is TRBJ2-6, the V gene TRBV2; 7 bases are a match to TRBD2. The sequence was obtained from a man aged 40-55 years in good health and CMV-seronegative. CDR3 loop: CASGRGSSGANVLTF. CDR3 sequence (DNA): TGTGCCAGCGGGCGGGGGAGCTCTGGGGCCAACGTCCTGACTTTC.